Below, 14 T cell receptor beta chains from the same sample are listed, as sequenced in a study of T cells in Graves' hyperthyroidism and ophthalmopathy. Amplification yielded TCR beta CDR3 regions, with RNA transcripts as the source. The TCR CDR3 was amplified in a first-round RT-PCR using the HTBI primer set. TCRdb recomputed calls from the multiplex PCR reads with MiXCR, one row per CDR3 protein. The sample holds 300,000 or so distinct CDR3 sequences, roughly 17% seen once. The sequenced sample was blood. The receptors stem from a man under 40 with Graves' hyperthyroidism.

This clonotype came up many times. V usage is TRBV2 and J usage is TRBJ1-2, with 8 bases aligning to TRBD1. Unmatched junction bases numbered 6, after V lost 4 bases and J lost 8 bases. Germline V lookup: CDR1 SNHLY, CDR2 FYNNEI. This CDR3 contains 13 residues. The CDR3 bases are TGTGCCAGCAGTGGGAACAGGGGGGGCGGCTACACCTTC. Translation gives CASSGNRGGGYTF.

The chain carries TRBV5-1 and TRBJ2-5, with 14 bases identical to TRBD2. The CDR3 has 17 residues. Germline V gene lookup returns CDR1 SGHRS and CDR2 YFSETQ. Germline trimming cut 4 bases from V and 4 bases from J; bases unmatched to any gene: 9. The CDR3 DNA sequence: TGCGCCAGCAGCCCGGGGACTAGCGGGAGAATAGCAGAGACCCAGTACTTC. Amino acid sequence: CASSPGTSGRIAETQYF.

This clonotype was seen repeatedly, ten times or more. V usage is TRBV6-1 and J usage is TRBJ1-1; D unclear. The CDR3 consists of 14 residues. Germline values: CDR1 MNHNS, CDR2 SASEGT. Trimming took 3 bases from V and 0 from J, leaving 8 bases between them. The CDR3: CASSETQLNTEAFF. As DNA, the CDR3 is TGTGCCAGCAGTGAGACACAACTGAACACTGAAGCTTTCTTT.

J is TRBJ1-2 and V is TRBV7-2; 8 nucleotides agree with TRBD1. Germline V gene data show CDR1 as SGHTA and CDR2 as FQGNSA. V lost 11 bases, J lost 5 bases, and 13 bases stayed unmatched. CDR3 length: 14 residues. The CDR3 sequence: CADTGGFYWYGYTF. DNA of the CDR3: TGTGCCGATACAGGGGGTTTTTACTGGTATGGCTACACCTTC.

This clonotype has a count of ten or more. The chain couples TRBV12-3 or TRBV12-4 to TRBJ2-7; 7 bases align to TRBD1. The CDR3 totals 14 residues. Unmatched junction bases numbered 14, after V lost 8 bases and J lost 7 bases. CDR3 DNA sequence: TGTGCCAGCGGGGGTCGACAGGGATCGAAGGAGCAGTACTTC. It yields the protein CASGGRQGSKEQYF.

This clonotype was seen repeatedly, ten times or more. The chain carries TRBV7-9 and TRBJ2-1; D is possibly TRBD2 (6 bases). The CDR3 length is 16 residues. V lost 4 bases, J lost 5 bases, and 18 bases lay in between. Germline values: CDR1 SEHNR, CDR2 FQNEAQ (reference sequence). CDR3 residues: CASSWDLADANNEQFF. For the CDR3, the DNA is TGTGCCAGCAGCTGGGACTTAGCGGATGCGAACAATGAGCAGTTCTTC. The variable domain in full, completed from reference TRBV7-9 and TRBJ2-1, reads DTGVSQNPRHKITKRGQNVTFRCDPISEHNRLYWYRQTLGQGPEFLTYFQNEAQLEKSRLLSDRFSAERPKGSFSTLEIQRTEQGDSAMYLCASSWDLADANNEQFFGPGTRLTVL.

This clonotype was seen many times. The J gene is TRBJ2-7, the V gene TRBV5-1; 7 positions match TRBD2. The ends lost 0 bases at V and 7 bases at J; junction bases unmatched: 7. This CDR3 comprises 14 residues. Per the germline V gene, CDR1 is SGHRS and CDR2 is YFSETQ. The CDR3 spells CASSLGGGSEEQYF. CDR3 DNA: TGCGCCAGCAGCTTGGGCGGGGGAAGCGAAGAGCAGTACTTC.

The chain links TRBV6-1 to TRBJ2-7; D remains ambiguous. Germline CDR1 MNHNS, CDR2 SASEGT. There are 14 residues in the CDR3. V was trimmed by 5 bases and J by 1 base, leaving 12 bases between them. The CDR3 sequence is CASSRWTDSYEQYF. The CDR3 region has the DNA TGTGCCAGCAGTAGATGGACCGATTCCTACGAGCAGTACTTC.

The rearrangement uses TRBV28 and TRBJ2-2, with 9 nucleotides matching TRBD1. Germline V gene sequence: CDR1 MDHEN, CDR2 SYDVKM. CDR3 length: 15 residues. After removal of 5 bases from V and 6 bases from J, the junction contained 7 bases not matched to a gene. CDR3 region: CASSPTGTGSGELFF. The CDR3 nucleotides are TGTGCCAGCAGTCCAACCGGGACAGGGTCCGGGGAGCTGTTTTTT.

This clonotype was observed many times. The chain employs TRBV20-1 and TRBJ1-2; 8 bases fit TRBD1. The length of the CDR3 is 15 residues. CDR1 and CDR2 from the germline V gene are DFQATT and SNEGSKA (reference sequence). With 2 bases clipped from V and 2 bases from J, the junction kept 7 bases outside the gene matches. The CDR3 DNA reads TGCAGTGCTAGACCTAGACAGGGGATCAACTATGGCTACACCTTC. Encoded protein: CSARPRQGINYGYTF.

This clonotype was detected many times. The rearrangement links TRBV27 to TRBJ2-1, with D possibly TRBD1 on 5 matching bases. Germline CDR1 and CDR2: MNHEY and SMNVEV (reference sequence). The CDR3 is 15 residues long. Trimming took off 5 bases at V and 6 bases at J, with 17 bases between the two ends. CDR3 in amino acids: CASSPTGTQPNEQFF. CDR3 sequence (DNA): TGTGCCAGCAGTCCAACAGGCACCCAACCCAATGAGCAGTTCTTC.

In this sample, this clonotype turned up many times. The CDR3 DNA follows: TGCAGTGCTACGCCCGGACAGGGGTCCCCCTACGAGCAGTACTTC. It yields the protein CSATPGQGSPYEQYF. The J gene is TRBJ2-7, the V gene TRBV20-1; 9 bases fit TRBD1. The CDR3 has 15 residues. Germline trimming cut 4 bases from V and 2 bases from J; bases unmatched to any gene: 9. CDR1 and CDR2 (germline): DFQATT, SNEGSKA (reference sequence).

The chain couples TRBV5-1 to TRBJ2-7; weak D call: TRBD2 (7 bases). The germline V gene encodes CDR1 SGHRS and CDR2 YFSETQ. V lost 4 bases, J lost 5 bases, and 19 bases lay in between. The CDR3 is 15 residues long. CDR3 bases: TGCGCCAGCAGCCCCAGCGGGACATTTGAACACGAGCAGTACTTC. It yields the protein CASSPSGTFEHEQYF.

This rearrangement joins TRBV12-3 or TRBV12-4 to TRBJ2-2; 7 positions match TRBD2. This CDR3 region has 14 residues. V lost 3 bases, J lost 3 bases, and 1 base stayed unmatched. CDR3 in DNA: TGTGCCAGCAGTTTTCGGGGGGACACCGGGGAGCTGTTTTTT. Its protein product is CASSFRGDTGELFF.